The sequence of this T cell receptor beta chain was determined in a study of cytomegalovirus exposure and HLA in healthy donors. Study results and limitations: One variant, a missense change in DCLRE1C, was linked in a later analysis to TCR beta V- and J-gene trimming.

PCR primers comprised 60 Vbeta and 13 Jbeta primers. Produced via immunoSEQ multiplex PCR; TCRdb's table is partial and in-frame only. The sample lists 150,000 to 200,000 clones, 80% occurring once. Germline values: CDR1 SGDLS, CDR2 YYNGEE. The CDR3 spans 15 residues. The V segment lost 3 bases and the J segment 4 bases; nucleotides outside the gene matches: 9. To note about this clone: Its antigen is still unknown.

The chain carries TRBV9 and TRBJ1-2, with 7 bases matching TRBD1. The sequenced sample was PBMCs. This TCR derives from a man aged 25-45 years in good health and CMV-seronegative. CDR3 nucleotide sequence: TGTGCCAGCAGCGATAACAAACAGGGGATCTATGGCTACACCTTC. Translated, it gives CASSDNKQGIYGYTF.